Listed here is a single T cell receptor beta chain. The data stem from a study of T-cell reconstitution after alpha-beta-depleted transplantation in children. TCRbeta library construction was performed incorporating unique molecular identifiers. MiXCR was run by TCRdb on the PCR reads, yielding one entry per CDR3 protein. The sample consists of about 340,000 distinct CDR3 sequences, about 9.3% of them appearing once. This receptor was identified in a human donor who donated a stem cell graft to a child with acute lymphoblastic leukemia. The sequencing used PBMCs from the stem cell graft donor, collected from the stem cell graft.

The CDR3 reads CASSLVGLAGVGETQYF. The CDR3 bases are TGTGCCAGCAGCTTAGTGGGACTAGCGGGAGTTGGAGAGACCCAGTACTTC. The V and J genes are TRBV7-8 and TRBJ2-5, with 14 bases that match TRBD2. After removal of 1 base from V and 4 bases from J, the junction contained 5 bases not matched to a gene. Germline CDR1 is SGHVS and CDR2 is FQNEAQ. The CDR3 sequence is 17 residues long.